A selection of T cell receptor beta chains follows, all from one sample in a study of cytomegalovirus exposure and HLA in healthy donors. This table comes from immunoSEQ multiplex PCR, and its TCRdb copy is limited to in-frame clones, with some not included. The sample includes about 140,000 clones, approximately 80% seen only once; the top ten take around 10%. Sample: PBMCs. Receptors were obtained from a woman aged 55-70 years in good health and CMV-seropositive. CDR3s include the opening cysteine and the closing phenylalanine or tryptophan. The D gene is left open where the match is weak. Clone size is shown for a subset of rows, as once, few, many or a class of expanded clone.

TRBJ2-7,TRBV27,TRBD1,-,CASSSGTGGGEQYF,TGTGCCAGCAGTTCAGGGACAGGGGGCGGCGAGCAGTACTTC
TRBJ2-7,TRBV6-1,-,-,CASSEAGSGLTYEQYF,TGTGCCAGCAGTGAAGCGGGTAGCGGACTAACCTACGAGCAGTACTTC
TRBJ1-1,TRBV30,TRBD1,-,CAFGTGGTEAFF,TGTGCCTTCGGGACAGGGGGCACTGAAGCTTTCTTT
TRBJ2-7,TRBV29-1,-,-,CSVVTGSYEQYF,TGCAGCGTTGTGACAGGCTCCTACGAGCAGTACTTC
TRBJ1-2,TRBV13,TRBD1,-,CASSRGTVGYTF,TGTGCCAGCAGCCGGGGGACAGTGGGCTACACCTTC
TRBJ2-7,TRBV18,TRBD1,once,CASSPRDRGIVEQYF,TGTGCCAGCTCACCAAGGGACAGGGGGATTGTCGAGCAGTACTTC
TRBJ2-3,TRBV19,-,-,CASSTGTDTQYF,TGTGCCAGTAGTACGGGCACAGATACGCAGTATTTT
TRBJ2-1,TRBV27,-,-,CASRLGGSSYNEQFF,TGTGCCAGCCGGTTGGGAGGAAGCTCCTACAATGAGCAGTTCTTC
TRBJ2-2,TRBV28,TRBD2,-,CASRLGTSGANTGELFF,TGTGCCAGCAGGCTCGGGACTAGCGGGGCGAACACCGGGGAGCTGTTTTTT
TRBJ1-1,TRBV18,TRBD1,-,CASSGSGGTFF,TGTGCCAGCTCAGGTTCAGGGGGAACTTTCTTT
TRBJ2-7,TRBV27,TRBD1,-,CASRTTRDRGSYEQYF,TGTGCCAGCAGAACCACCCGGGACAGGGGGTCCTACGAGCAGTACTTC
TRBJ2-2,TRBV7-9,-,-,CASSLLLTGELFF,TGTGCCAGCAGCCTACTCCTGACCGGGGAGCTGTTTTTT
TRBJ2-2,TRBV7-8,TRBD2,-,CASSFYTGTSGSWTGELFF,TGTGCCAGCAGCTTTTATACCGGGACTAGCGGGAGTTGGACCGGGGAGCTGTTTTTT
TRBJ2-5,TRBV19,TRBD1,-,CASRSGTGVSETQYF,TGTGCCAGTAGGTCCGGGACAGGGGTTTCAGAGACCCAGTACTTC
TRBJ1-1,TRBV29-1,-,-,CSVRALNTEAFF,TGCAGCGTCAGGGCCTTGAACACTGAAGCTTTCTTT
TRBJ1-1,TRBV6-6,-,-,CASSYSWDKNTEAFF,TGTGCCAGCAGTTACTCGTGGGACAAAAACACTGAAGCTTTCTTT
TRBJ1-5,TRBV6-5,-,-,CANPTEQSNQPQHF,TGTGCCAACCCGACAGAGCAGAGCAATCAGCCCCAGCATTTT
TRBJ2-7,TRBV6-5,TRBD1,-,CASSYSIGTGVYEQYF,TGTGCCAGCAGTTACTCGATTGGGACAGGGGTCTACGAGCAGTACTTC
TRBJ2-6,TRBV29-1,-,few,CSVVLGSGANVLTF,TGCAGCGTTGTACTCGGCTCTGGGGCCAACGTCCTGACTTTC
TRBJ1-1,TRBV29-1,-,few,CSVEAGWNTEAFF,TGCAGCGTTGAGGCAGGGTGGAACACTGAAGCTTTCTTT
TRBJ1-2,TRBV7-9,-,-,CASSRSGGPDYGYTF,TGTGCCAGCAGCCGATCGGGGGGGCCTGACTATGGCTACACCTTC
TRBJ2-7,TRBV7-8,-,-,CASSSRTAYEQYF,TGTGCCAGCAGCTCGAGGACAGCCTACGAGCAGTACTTC